The next 23 T cell receptor beta chains were all read from a single sample in a study of cytomegalovirus exposure and HLA in healthy donors. Primers: 60 Vbeta forward and 13 Jbeta reverse. Method: immunoSEQ multiplex PCR; TCRdb's copy keeps in-frame clones and lacks some. The data include 150,000 or so clones; the top ten clones carry 1.5% to 2%. Material: PBMCs. The receptors stem from a woman aged 45-59 years in good health and CMV-seronegative.

This rearrangement joins TRBV5-1 to TRBJ1-2; TRBD1 is a possible D gene (6 bases). Trimming removed 4 bases from V and 6 bases from J, with 19 bases in between. CDR3 length equals 15 residues. Germline-derived CDR1 and CDR2 are SGHRS and YFSETQ. The CDR3 is CASSGPTGIADGYTF. The CDR3 region has the DNA TGCGCCAGCAGCGGCCCTACAGGGATTGCGGATGGCTACACCTTC.

This chain uses TRBV5-1 with TRBJ2-2, with D hard to call. CDR1 SGHRS and CDR2 YFSETQ come from the germline V gene. The V end lost 1 base, the J end lost 5 bases, and 12 bases lay between the germline ends. This CDR3 contains 15 residues. CDR3 sequence (DNA): TGCGCCAGCAGCTTGCGTGAAGTAGATACCGGGGAGCTGTTTTTT. Its protein product is CASSLREVDTGELFF.

This chain links TRBV7-8 with TRBJ1-1, with 8 bases aligning to TRBD1. CDR3 length: 15 amino acids. V trimming: 3 bases; J trimming: 4 bases; junction bases outside the gene matches: 7. The germline V gene encodes CDR1 SGHVS and CDR2 FQNEAQ. CDR3: CASSFFSTGGTEAFF. The CDR3 DNA sequence: TGTGCCAGCAGCTTTTTCTCCACAGGGGGCACTGAAGCTTTCTTT.

The chain combines TRBV11-2 with TRBJ2-6; TRBD1 is a possible D gene (6 bases). Trimming removed 5 bases at V and 2 bases at J, with 16 bases between. The CDR3 has 17 amino acids. The germline CDR1 and CDR2 sequences are SGHAT and FQNNGV. CDR3 loop: CASSTFQGRTGANVLTF. DNA of the CDR3: TGTGCCAGCAGCACATTCCAGGGGAGAACTGGGGCCAACGTCCTGACTTTC.

This sequence joins TRBV2 and TRBJ2-2; D is ambiguous. The CDR3 consists of 15 residues. Germline-derived CDR1 and CDR2 are SNHLY and FYNNEI. The V end lost 6 bases, the J end lost 1 base, and 12 bases lay between the germline ends. The CDR3 DNA is TGTGCCAGCAGCGACCGGGTTCGGAACACCGGGGAGCTGTTTTTT. It yields the protein CASSDRVRNTGELFF.

CDR3 in DNA: TGTGCCTGGAAGGAGGTTCTAGCGGGGGAGCAGTACTTC. It specifies CAWKEVLAGEQYF. The chain uses TRBV30 and TRBJ2-7; 9 nucleotides agree with TRBD2. The V and J ends lost 4 bases and 7 bases, in that order; junction bases with no gene match: 8. Germline V CDR1 and CDR2: GTSNPN, SVGIG (reference sequence). The CDR3 contains 13 residues.

The J gene is TRBJ1-2, the V gene TRBV6-1; D may be TRBD1 (6 bases). The CDR3 sequence is 13 residues long. Germline V gene sequence: CDR1 MNHNS, CDR2 SASEGT. With 6 bases removed from V and 4 bases from J, the gap between germline ends came to 12 bases. CDR3 sequence: CASRRQESYGYTF. CDR3 bases: TGTGCCAGCAGACGACAGGAGAGCTATGGCTACACCTTC.

The rearrangement joins TRBV19 to TRBJ1-2, with 7 bases matching TRBD1. CDR1 is LNHDA, CDR2 SQIVND, per germline (reference sequence). The CDR3 is 17 residues long. V dropped 7 bases and J dropped 4; count of bases not matched to a gene: 18. CDR3 protein: CASTDHGGQSKTYGYTF. CDR3 nucleotide sequence: TGTGCCAGTACCGATCATGGGGGACAGTCAAAGACCTATGGCTACACCTTC.

This chain joins TRBV2 and TRBJ1-5; a weak D match, TRBD1 (6 bases). The CDR3 is made up of 14 amino acids. CDR1 is SNHLY, CDR2 FYNNEI, per germline. The germline V and J ends were trimmed by 7 bases and 7 bases, with 17 bases remaining between them. CDR3 coding DNA: TGTGCCAGCACCGAGACACAGGGAGTCCAGCCCCAGCATTTT. Its translation is CASTETQGVQPQHF. Drawing the rest from reference TRBV2 and TRBJ1-5, the complete variable domain is EPEVTQTPSHQVTQMGQEVILRCVPISNHLYFYWYRQILGQKVEFLVSFYNNEISEKSEIFDDQFSVERPDGSNFTLKIRSTKLEDSAMYFCASTETQGVQPQHFGDGTRLSIL.

This rearrangement joins TRBV5-1 to TRBJ2-7; 7 nucleotides agree with TRBD1. The CDR3 is made up of 14 amino acids. The germline CDR1 and CDR2 sequences are SGHRS and YFSETQ. With 3 bases clipped from V and 0 bases from J, the junction kept 3 bases outside the gene matches. The CDR3 DNA reads TGCGCCAGCAGCTCCGACAGGGACTCCTACGAGCAGTACTTC. It encodes CASSSDRDSYEQYF.

This sequence joins TRBV28 and TRBJ2-7, with 9 bases that match TRBD2. CDR3 length: 16 amino acids. The germline V gene has CDR1 MDHEN and CDR2 SYDVKM. V lost 7 bases to trimming and J lost 2 bases; unmatched junction nucleotides: 12. The CDR3 nucleotides are TGTGCCAGCAACCGCCGGAGGGCTAGCGGGACCTACGAGCAGTACTTC. This codes for CASNRRRASGTYEQYF.

The chain has TRBV28 and TRBJ1-2; possible D gene TRBD1, 6 bases. V shed 4 bases and J shed 3 bases, with 12 bases lying between them. CDR1 and CDR2 (germline): MDHEN, SYDVKM. The CDR3 is made up of 14 amino acids. CDR3 residues: CASSSQGTHYGYTF. CDR3 sequence (DNA): TGTGCCAGCAGTTCGCAGGGGACGCACTATGGCTACACCTTC.

This chain links TRBV7-8 with TRBJ2-5; 8 nucleotides align to TRBD1. Losses at the gene ends were 1 base for V and 4 bases for J; bases not matched to a gene: 8. This CDR3 is built from 16 residues. Germline assignment: CDR1 SGHVS and CDR2 FQNEAQ. CDR3 DNA: TGTGCCAGCAGCTTAGTTGTGGCAGGGGGCGGAGAGACCCAGTACTTC. As protein: CASSLVVAGGGETQYF.

V usage is TRBV6-5 and J usage is TRBJ1-2; D is unclear. Trimming pared 0 bases from V and 8 bases from J, leaving 13 bases between. This CDR3 is built from 14 residues. CDR1 MNHEY and CDR2 SVGAGI come from the germline V gene. DNA of the CDR3: TGTGCCAGCAGTTACTCGAGGGTGACGACCGGCTACACCTTC. Its protein product is CASSYSRVTTGYTF.

This chain uses TRBV19 with TRBJ2-7; 11 nucleotides agree with TRBD1. From germline, CDR1 is LNHDA and CDR2 SQIVND (reference sequence). V was pared by 2 bases and J by 7 bases, with 10 bases of the junction left unmatched. The CDR3 is 16 amino acids. CDR3 residues: CASSIPDRGRIREQYF. In DNA form, the CDR3 reads TGTGCCAGTAGTATACCGGACAGGGGGCGCATACGGGAGCAGTACTTC.

V usage is TRBV11-3 and J usage is TRBJ2-2; D not resolved. The germline gives CDR1 SGHNT, CDR2 YENEEA. Trimming left V 1 base short and J 7 bases short, with 7 bases between. CDR3 length equals 13 residues. CDR3 protein: CASSLGVRGELFF. CDR3 sequence (DNA): TGTGCCAGCAGCTTAGGTGTGCGCGGGGAGCTGTTTTTT.

This sequence joins TRBV19 and TRBJ2-1; D gene ambiguous. This CDR3 has 14 residues. Trimming removed 6 bases at V and 0 bases at J, with 9 bases between. CDR1 is LNHDA, CDR2 SQIVND, per germline (reference sequence). The CDR3 DNA sequence: TGTGCCAGTAGGAACACCCCCTCCTACAATGAGCAGTTCTTC. As protein: CASRNTPSYNEQFF.

The V and J genes are TRBV30 and TRBJ2-7; tentatively, D is TRBD2 (5 bases). This CDR3 is 17 amino acids long. Germline V gene sequence: CDR1 GTSNPN, CDR2 SVGIG (reference sequence). The germline V and J ends were trimmed by 1 base and 3 bases, with 22 bases remaining between them. The CDR3 is CAWSGTSLGNFNYEQYF. CDR3 bases: TGTGCCTGGAGTGGTACCTCACTCGGGAACTTTAACTACGAGCAGTACTTC.

The chain recombines TRBV5-1 with TRBJ2-2; 13 bases map to TRBD2. The CDR3 is made up of 17 amino acids. Germline assignment: CDR1 SGHRS and CDR2 YFSETQ. V shed 3 bases and J 0 bases; nucleotides not matched to a gene: 2. The CDR3 region has the DNA TGCGCCAGCAGCTGGACTAGCGGGGGCACGAACACCGGGGAGCTGTTTTTT. Its translation is CASSWTSGGTNTGELFF.

This chain connects TRBV5-4 to TRBJ1-1; D is ambiguous. The V end was cut by 3 bases, the J end by 0 bases, with 9 bases between. The germline V gene encodes CDR1 SGHNT and CDR2 YYREEE (reference sequence). CDR3 length: 14 residues. As DNA, the CDR3 is TGTGCCAGCAGCTCGTCAGTCATGAACACTGAAGCTTTCTTT. Protein product: CASSSSVMNTEAFF.

This rearrangement joins TRBV30 to TRBJ1-4; no clear D. The CDR3 spans 13 residues. CDR1 and CDR2 (germline): GTSNPN, SVGIG (reference sequence). Trimming left V 0 bases short and J 6 bases short, with 8 bases between. The CDR3 sequence is CAWSVRTDEKLFF. The CDR3 bases are TGTGCCTGGAGTGTAAGAACGGATGAAAAACTGTTTTTT.

The genes are TRBV6-1 and TRBJ2-2; a possible D gene is TRBD1 (5 bases). This CDR3 contains 14 residues. With 7 bases removed from V and 4 bases from J, the gap between germline ends came to 13 bases. The germline CDR1 and CDR2 sequences are MNHNS and SASEGT. CDR3 sequence: CASNLNRGTGELFF. CDR3 sequence (DNA): TGTGCCAGCAACCTAAATAGGGGCACCGGGGAGCTGTTTTTT.

This sequence joins TRBV4-1 and TRBJ2-5; D possibly corresponds to TRBD2 (6 bases). CDR3 length: 15 residues. V was shortened by 4 bases and J by 6 bases, with 18 bases between the two germline ends. Germline-derived CDR1 and CDR2 are MGHRA and YSYEKL. In nucleotides, the CDR3 is TGCGCCAGCAGCCCTTCCTTTGTAGGGAGGCAGACCCAGTACTTC. It translates to CASSPSFVGRQTQYF.